The 20 T cell receptor beta chains given below trace back to one sample, sequenced in a study of sequential checkpoint blockade in melanoma. Data came from immunoSEQ multiplex PCR; TCRdb stores just in-frame clones and leaves some out. Here the sample spans some 11,000 clones, under 85% being singletons. Indicated treatment: randomized to nivolumab then ipilimumab (arm A) or the reverse (arm B). Material: CD8+ T cells sorted from blood (inferred from file names), obtained from a patient given nivolumab and ipilimumab in sequence. These receptors were obtained from a human donor with melanoma.

The rearrangement joins TRBV15 to TRBJ1-1; D is perhaps TRBD1 (5 bases). The length of the CDR3 is 15 residues. CDR1 and CDR2 (germline): LNHNV, YYDKDF (reference sequence). The germline V and J ends were trimmed by 4 bases and 1 base, with 13 bases remaining between them. CDR3 loop: CATSTRRGGNTEAFF. CDR3 coding DNA: TGTGCCACCAGCACCCGGCGGGGGGGGAACACTGAAGCTTTCTTT.

The gene calls are TRBV23-1 and TRBJ2-7; perhaps TRBD1 as D (5 bases). TRBV23-1 qualifies as an ORF whose function is uncertain. Between the trimmed V and J ends, which lost 4 bases and 0 bases, there was a span of 28 bases. This CDR3 has 20 amino acids. The CDR3 spells CASSRKLQPKQDKFSYEQYF. Written as DNA, the CDR3 is TGCGCCAGCAGTCGAAAACTACAGCCGAAGCAGGACAAATTCTCCTACGAGCAGTACTTC.

The V call is TRBV6-6, the J call TRBJ1-1, with D unresolved. V lost 5 bases, J lost 1 base, and 8 bases lay in between. The CDR3 is made up of 13 amino acids. Germline CDR1 reads MNHNY; CDR2 reads SVGAGI (reference sequence). CDR3 sequence: CASSPRKNTEAFF. The DNA of the CDR3 is TGTGCCAGCAGTCCCAGGAAGAACACTGAAGCTTTCTTT.

The genes are TRBV28 and TRBJ2-7; 7 bases are shared with TRBD1. CDR3 length equals 13 residues. Germline values: CDR1 MDHEN, CDR2 SYDVKM. Trimming at V came to 8 bases and at J to 3 bases, leaving 7 bases not matched to a gene. CDR3 region: CASGLTGSYEQYF. In DNA form, the CDR3 reads TGTGCCAGCGGCCTGACAGGGAGCTACGAGCAGTACTTC.

The chain joins TRBV6-5 to TRBJ2-5; 7 bases line up with TRBD1. The DNA end favors TRBJ2-7, so the J call may be wrong. The CDR3 consists of 15 residues. The germline V gene has CDR1 MNHEY and CDR2 SVGAGI. This CDR3 reads CASRPDRVIPYEQYF. The CDR3 DNA follows: TGTGCCAGCAGACCTGACAGGGTAATCCCCTACGAGCAGTACTTC.

V usage is TRBV6-5 and J usage is TRBJ2-5; TRBD2 matches at 9 bases. The J call may be in error: the DNA end matches TRBJ2-7 better. Germline V gene data show CDR1 as MNHEY and CDR2 as SVGAGI. There are 14 residues in the CDR3. This CDR3 reads CASSETSGTYEQYF. As DNA, the CDR3 is TGTGCCAGCAGTGAGACTAGCGGAACCTACGAGCAGTACTTC.

The gene calls are TRBV13 and TRBJ1-2; weak D call: TRBD1 (5 bases). This CDR3 has 15 residues. Trimming removed 4 bases from V and 8 bases from J, with 20 bases in between. The germline V gene has CDR1 PRHDT and CDR2 FYEKMQ (reference sequence). Here the CDR3 DNA reads TGTGCCAGCAGCTCTCTGACGGGGGGGAGGGAAGGCTACACCTTC. This codes for CASSSLTGGREGYTF.

J is TRBJ1-2 and V is TRBV28, with a possible D match to TRBD1 (5 bases). This CDR3 spans 15 amino acids. CDR1 is MDHEN and CDR2 is SYDVKM in the germline V gene. Trimming left V 3 bases short and J 1 base short, with 12 bases between. The DNA of the CDR3 is TGTGCCAGCAGTTTGGGGGGAGTCATTAACTATGGCTACACCTTC. It encodes CASSLGGVINYGYTF.

The rearrangement uses TRBV9 and TRBJ2-2, with TRBD2 identical over 9 bases. This CDR3 contains 14 residues. J was trimmed by 7 bases and V by 4 bases; bases with no gene match: 5. CDR1 and CDR2 from the germline V gene are SGDLS and YYNGEE. The CDR3 nucleotides read TGTGCCAGCAGCCAGGGACTAGCCGGCGGGGAGCTGTTTTTT. Its translation is CASSQGLAGGELFF.

The chain joins TRBV7-3 to TRBJ1-4; D may be TRBD1 (6 bases). From germline, CDR1 is SGHTA and CDR2 FQGTGA. The CDR3 is 15 residues long. The V end was cut by 1 base, the J end by 4 bases, with 10 bases between. The CDR3 DNA sequence: TGTGCCAGCAGCTTAAGGGGGGGCGGTAATGAAAAACTGTTTTTT. Protein product: CASSLRGGGNEKLFF. Supplemented by reference TRBV7-3 and TRBJ1-4, the full variable domain reads GAGVSQTPSNKVTEKGKYVELRCDPISGHTALYWYRQSLGQGPEFLIYFQGTGAADDSGLPNDRFFAVRPEGSVSTLKIQRTERGDSAVYLCASSLRGGGNEKLFFGSGTQLSVL.

J is TRBJ2-1 and V is TRBV6-5; D is uncertain. This CDR3 comprises 13 residues. Germline V CDR1 and CDR2: MNHEY, SVGAGI. Trimming stripped 0 bases from V and 10 bases from J, with 10 bases between. CDR3 coding DNA: TGTGCCAGCAGTTACTCATCTTCCTACGAGCAGTTCTTC. Its translation is CASSYSSSYEQFF.

The rearrangement uses TRBV29-1 and TRBJ1-2; 10 nucleotides agree with TRBD1. This CDR3 is 17 amino acids long. V was clipped by 3 bases and J by 8 bases; unmatched bases: 18. CDR1 and CDR2 (germline): SQVTM, ANQGSEA. CDR3 protein: CSVDAATNRDRGFGYTF. In DNA, the CDR3 is TGCAGCGTTGATGCGGCTACTAACCGGGACAGGGGCTTCGGCTACACCTTC.

This clone has a single count. The rearrangement links TRBV5-1 to TRBJ2-2, with TRBD1 matching 9 bases. The CDR3 is made up of 18 amino acids. The trim removed 4 bases at V and 6 bases at J, leaving 16 bases unmatched. CDR1 and CDR2 from the germline V gene are SGHRS and YFSETQ. The CDR3, as DNA: TGCGCCAGCAGCCAAACCGCCGGGGACAGGGTATTTGCCGGGGAGCTGTTTTTT. It encodes CASSQTAGDRVFAGELFF.

This chain links TRBV19 with TRBJ2-5, with 8 bases identical to TRBD2. Trimming at V came to 3 bases and at J to 7 bases, leaving 10 bases not matched to a gene. The CDR3 runs to 15 residues. Germline CDR1 reads LNHDA; CDR2 reads SQIVND (reference sequence). This chain's CDR3 is CASSMGLGGGWTQYF. As DNA, the CDR3 is TGTGCCAGTAGTATGGGACTAGGCGGAGGGTGGACCCAGTACTTC. The complete variable domain, with remaining parts taken from reference TRBV19 and TRBJ2-5, reads DGGITQSPKYLFRKEGQNVTLSCEQNLNHDAMYWYRQDPGQGLRLIYYSQIVNDFQKGDIAEGYSVSREKKESFPLTVTSAQKNPTAFYLCASSMGLGGGWTQYFGPGTRLLVL.

The chain uses TRBV27 and TRBJ2-7, with a tentative D call TRBD2 (5 bases). The length of the CDR3 is 14 residues. Germline V lookup: CDR1 MNHEY, CDR2 SMNVEV (reference sequence). Trimming left V 3 bases short and J 6 bases short, with 15 bases between. The DNA for the CDR3 is TGTGCCAGCAGTTTTGGTGGGAGTACGGGCGAGCAGTACTTC. Translating gives CASSFGGSTGEQYF.

V is TRBV30 and J is TRBJ1-5; possibly TRBD1 for D (6 bases). The CDR3 length is 13 residues. The germline V gene has CDR1 GTSNPN and CDR2 SVGIG (reference sequence). The V gene lost 5 bases and the J gene lost 7 bases, with 15 bases spanning the gap. The CDR3, as DNA: TGTGCCTGGTCCGGGACATTCGCCCAGCCCCAGCATTTT. It is translated as CAWSGTFAQPQHF.

The rearrangement uses TRBV7-8 and TRBJ2-2, with 9 nucleotides matching TRBD2. CDR1 is SGHVS and CDR2 is FQNEAQ in the germline V gene. This CDR3 is 18 amino acids long. Trimming removed 5 bases from V and 3 bases from J; junction bases left unmatched: 13. DNA of the CDR3: TGTGCCAGCAGCCCATTCCCGGGCGGGGGGGCGGACACCGGGGAGCTGTTTTTT. Protein sequence: CASSPFPGGGADTGELFF.

The chain carries TRBV7-9 and TRBJ1-2; D unresolved. Trimming cost V 2 bases and J 3 bases, with 10 bases left between them. Germline assignment: CDR1 SEHNR and CDR2 FQNEAQ (reference sequence). This CDR3 contains 14 residues. DNA for the CDR3: TGTGCCAGCAGCTTACTTACAGCCCACTATGGCTACACCTTC. It yields the protein CASSLLTAHYGYTF.

By share, this clone counts as large. The CDR3 DNA follows: TGTGCCAGCAGACCGAGCGGGGCAAGCTCCTACAATGAGCAGTTCTTC. Protein product: CASRPSGASSYNEQFF. V and J are TRBV4-2 and TRBJ2-1, with 7 bases aligning to TRBD2. Germline loops: CDR1 LGHNA, CDR2 YNFKEQ. The CDR3 length is 16 residues. V trimming: 6 bases; J trimming: 0 bases; junction bases outside the gene matches: 8.

This clone was counted once. The chain has TRBV6-1 and TRBJ2-7, with a possible D match to TRBD1 (6 bases). Germline CDR1 and CDR2: MNHNS and SASEGT. There are 14 residues in the CDR3. V was trimmed by 1 base and J by 2 bases, leaving 9 bases between them. The chain's CDR3 is CASSEGGHPYEQYF. The CDR3 DNA sequence: TGTGCCAGCAGTGAAGGGGGACACCCCTACGAGCAGTACTTC.